This T cell receptor beta chain comes out of a study of blood T cell repertoires in COVID-19. For the study at large: The study drew acute and convalescent COVID-19 samples from the United States, Italy and Spain.

CDR1 GTSNPN and CDR2 SVGIG come from the germline V gene (reference sequence). This CDR3 region has 13 residues. The V gene lost 5 bases and the J gene lost 4 bases, with 13 bases spanning the gap. In Seattle, patients joined the study during active infection and were tracked longitudinally. Original analysis: The assay estimated nucleated cells by amplifying reference gene primers. Repertoires were generated with immunoSEQ multiplex PCR, while TCRdb's copy carries only in-frame clones and drops some. The V and J calls and clone size are taken from that table; D and trimming were inferred from the DNA. The sample consists of about 200,000 clones, approximately 90% of them appearing once.

The chain combines TRBV30 with TRBJ2-3; D may be TRBD2 (6 bases). The origin of this receptor is a woman aged 45-59 years with COVID-19, enrolled during active disease. Sequencing was carried out using peripheral blood. The CDR3 DNA is TGTGCCTGGGGGACTCCCCCCGCAGATACGCAGTATTTT. Translated, it gives CAWGTPPADTQYF.